The clone carrying this TCR beta chain was counted a few times. Its antigen is not known. The CDR3 has 15 residues. Trimming took 2 bases from V and 5 from J; bases not matched to a gene: 8. CDR1 and CDR2 (germline): SGHDT, YYEEEE. The data belong to a study of response to subunit inactivated influenza vaccine. Study-wide points: Each seasonal influenza vaccination recruits few new T cells, the authors suggested.

TCRdb independently ran MiXCR on the RT-PCR reads; one entry per CDR3 protein. The sample yields over 150,000 distinct CDR3 sequences, about an eighth seen once. The V and J genes are TRBV5-6 and TRBJ2-5; 8 bases match TRBD2. The specimen comprised CD8+ T cells sorted from PBMCs, sampled around 5 days after vaccination. This sequence was found in a man over 45 who received an inactivated influenza vaccine. CDR3 sequence: CASSLPGRAGETQYF. As DNA, the CDR3 is TGTGCCAGCAGCTTACCCGGGAGGGCCGGGGAGACCCAGTACTTC.